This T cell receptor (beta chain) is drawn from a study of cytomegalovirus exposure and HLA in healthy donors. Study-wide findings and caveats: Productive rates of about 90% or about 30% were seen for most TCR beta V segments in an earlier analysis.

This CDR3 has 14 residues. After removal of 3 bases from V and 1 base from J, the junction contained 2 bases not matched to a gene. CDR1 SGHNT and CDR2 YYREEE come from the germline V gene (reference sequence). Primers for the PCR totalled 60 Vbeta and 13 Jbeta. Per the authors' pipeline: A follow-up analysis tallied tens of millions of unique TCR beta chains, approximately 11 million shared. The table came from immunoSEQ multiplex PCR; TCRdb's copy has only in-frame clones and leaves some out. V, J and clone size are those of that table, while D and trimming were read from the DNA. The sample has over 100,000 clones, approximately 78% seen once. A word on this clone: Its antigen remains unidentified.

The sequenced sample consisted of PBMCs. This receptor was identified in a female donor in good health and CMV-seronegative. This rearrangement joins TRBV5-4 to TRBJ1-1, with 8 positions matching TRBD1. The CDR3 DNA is TGTGCCAGCAGCTGGGACAGGTCGAACACTGAAGCTTTCTTT. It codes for CASSWDRSNTEAFF.